The 20 T cell receptor beta chains below come from one sample, sequenced in a study of blood T cell repertoires in COVID-19. Method: immunoSEQ multiplex PCR; TCRdb's copy keeps in-frame clones and lacks some. The sample shows some 100,000 clones, around 90% of them seen only once. Input material: peripheral blood. The receptor source for this set is a woman in her fifties or sixties with acute or convalescent COVID-19.

This clone is a singleton in its sample. This chain links TRBV7-2 with TRBJ2-1, with D hard to call. The CDR3 contains 11 residues. Germline loops: CDR1 SGHTA, CDR2 FQGNSA. V dropped 5 bases and J dropped 7 bases, with 6 bases sitting between them. The CDR3: CASSPRNEQFF. The CDR3 nucleotides are TGTGCCAGCAGCCCCAGGAATGAGCAGTTCTTC.

This chain connects TRBV28 to TRBJ1-5; D gene uncertain. Germline V CDR1 and CDR2: MDHEN, SYDVKM. The V end lost 5 bases, the J end lost 3 bases, and 8 bases lay between the germline ends. There are 13 residues in the CDR3. This CDR3 is CASSRGFNQPQHF. The DNA for the CDR3 is TGTGCCAGCAGTCGAGGCTTCAATCAGCCCCAGCATTTT.

CDR3 in DNA: TGTGCCAGCAGCGTTGATACAGGACCATACAATGAGCAGTTCTTC. It encodes CASSVDTGPYNEQFF. The V call is TRBV9, the J call TRBJ2-1; the D gene is possibly TRBD1 (5 bases). With 2 bases removed from V and 4 bases from J, the gap between germline ends came to 13 bases. This CDR3 is built from 15 residues. The V gene's germline CDR1 is SGDLS and CDR2 YYNGEE.

The CDR3 protein is CASSSTPKSSGYTF. The DNA for the CDR3 is TGTGCCAGCAGTTCCACACCAAAATCCTCCGGCTACACCTTC. The chain carries TRBV28 and TRBJ1-2; no reliable D call. CDR1 is MDHEN and CDR2 is SYDVKM in the germline V gene. Between the trimmed V and J ends, which lost 4 bases and 8 bases, there was a span of 17 bases. This CDR3 contains 14 residues.

J is TRBJ2-5 and V is TRBV30, with 10 positions matching TRBD2. The CDR3 runs to 17 residues. Germline V gene data show CDR1 as GTSNPN and CDR2 as SVGIG (reference sequence). The junction had 14 bases not matched to a gene; V was cut back by 0 bases and J by 7 bases. The CDR3 reads CAWSVGPASGRFGTQYF. The CDR3 DNA sequence: TGTGCCTGGAGTGTAGGTCCGGCTAGCGGGAGATTCGGGACCCAGTACTTC.

The rearrangement links TRBV29-1 to TRBJ2-1; 9 nucleotides agree with TRBD1. J gave up 7 bases and V 2 bases, and 9 bases lay outside the gene matches. The CDR3 is 15 residues long. Germline CDR1 and CDR2: SQVTM and ANQGSEA. CDR3 in amino acids: CSVEFGTGSGNEQFF. The CDR3 nucleotides are TGCAGCGTTGAATTCGGGACAGGGAGTGGGAATGAGCAGTTCTTC.

The V call is TRBV19, the J call TRBJ1-5; 7 nucleotides align to TRBD1. After removal of 1 base from V and 2 bases from J, the junction contained 2 bases not matched to a gene. The germline V gene has CDR1 LNHDA and CDR2 SQIVND (reference sequence). This CDR3 is built from 15 residues. The CDR3 sequence: CASSIGGGRNQPQHF. CDR3 DNA: TGTGCCAGTAGTATAGGAGGGGGCCGCAATCAGCCCCAGCATTTT.

As concerns this clone: A read error may account for a junction end that differs from germline. V gene TRBV7-7 combines with J gene TRBJ2-1, with 11 bases aligning to TRBD1. This CDR3 has 16 residues. Germline V gene lookup returns CDR1 SSHAT and CDR2 FNYEAQ (reference sequence). In DNA, the CDR3 is TGTGCTAGCAGCTTAGCCGGGACAGGGGGTTCCAATGAGCAGTTCTTC. This gives the protein CASSLAGTGGSNEQFF. The entire variable domain, with the rest obtained from reference TRBV7-7 and TRBJ2-1, is as follows: GAGVSQSPRYKVTKRGQDVTLRCDPISSHATLYWYQQALGQGPEFLTYFNYEAQPDKSGLPSDRFSAERPEGSISTLTIQRTEQRDSAMYRCASSLAGTGGSNEQFFGPGTRLTVL.

This sequence joins TRBV19 and TRBJ1-5; the D is unclear. With 1 base removed from V and 3 bases from J, the gap between germline ends came to 13 bases. The CDR3 totals 16 residues. The germline gives CDR1 LNHDA, CDR2 SQIVND (reference sequence). Here the CDR3 reads CASSIAPGETNQPQHF. The CDR3 nucleotides read TGTGCCAGTAGTATAGCCCCCGGGGAGACCAATCAGCCCCAGCATTTT.

The chain carries TRBV6-2 or TRBV6-3 and TRBJ1-1; 10 positions agree with TRBD1. V lost 0 bases and J lost 3; bases outside the gene matches: 7. This CDR3 has 17 residues. From germline, CDR1 is MNHEY and CDR2 SVGEGT. CDR3 nucleotide sequence: TGTGCCAGCAGTTACTCCCCCGGGACAGGGGAGGACACTGAAGCTTTCTTT. Its protein is CASSYSPGTGEDTEAFF.

This chain joins TRBV5-1 and TRBJ2-5; D is unresolved. The CDR3 loop spans 13 amino acids. Germline-derived CDR1 and CDR2 are SGHRS and YFSETQ. The ends were cut back, 8 bases at V and 5 bases at J, with 16 bases in the middle. In DNA form, the CDR3 reads TGCGCCAGACGTAAAAATGTGAGGGAGACCCAGTACTTC. As protein: CARRKNVRETQYF.

The V call is TRBV5-5, the J call TRBJ1-6; 7 nucleotides agree with TRBD1. This CDR3 has 15 amino acids. Germline trimming cut 2 bases from V and 4 bases from J; bases unmatched to any gene: 3. Germline V CDR1 and CDR2: SGHKS, YYEKEE (reference sequence). The CDR3 is CASSFPGQYNSPLHF. CDR3 in DNA: TGTGCCAGCAGCTTCCCGGGACAGTATAATTCACCCCTCCACTTT.

The rearrangement links TRBV6-5 to TRBJ1-1, with 7 bases that match TRBD1. The junction had 19 bases not matched to a gene; V was cut back by 10 bases and J by 11 bases. Germline lookup yields CDR1 MNHEY and CDR2 SVGAGI. The CDR3 contains 14 residues. CDR3 coding DNA: TGTGCCATCACAGGGGCGGCTGACCGAGTATGGGCTTTCTTT. It translates to CAITGAADRVWAFF.

CDR3: CASSKEGDRDNRGYGYTF. CDR3 sequence (DNA): TGTGCCAGCAGCAAAGAAGGGGACAGGGACAACAGGGGCTATGGCTACACCTTC. The V gene is TRBV21-1, the J gene TRBJ1-2; TRBD1 is the table's D call and was not checked against the DNA. TRBV21-1 is assigned pseudogene status. There are 18 residues in the CDR3.

This clone appeared a single time. The rearrangement joins TRBV28 to TRBJ2-7, with 9 bases matching TRBD1. This CDR3 comprises 14 residues. Looked up from germline, CDR1 is MDHEN and CDR2 is SYDVKM. V shed 6 bases, J shed 5 bases, and the junction held 8 bases outside the gene matches. CDR3: CASSELGQGDEQYF. CDR3 DNA: TGTGCCAGCAGCGAACTGGGACAGGGAGACGAGCAGTACTTC. Variable domain in full (rest from reference TRBV28 and TRBJ2-7): DVKVTQSSRYLVKRTGEKVFLECVQDMDHENMFWYRQDPGLGLRLIYFSYDVKMKEKGDIPEGYSVSREKKERFSLILESASTNQTSMYLCASSELGQGDEQYFGPGTRLTVT.

CDR3 region: CASSIRTDPSTDTQYF. CDR3 coding DNA: TGTGCCAGTAGTATACGGACAGACCCTAGCACAGATACGCAGTATTTT. The J gene is TRBJ2-3, the V gene TRBV19; D may be TRBD1 (6 bases). Germline V gives CDR1 LNHDA, CDR2 SQIVND (reference sequence). V was cut by 2 bases and J by 0 bases, with 12 bases left in between. The CDR3 sequence is 16 residues long.

The genes are TRBV7-3 and TRBJ1-2, with D possibly being TRBD1 (6 bases). Germline CDR1 and CDR2: SGHTA and FQGTGA. V lost 8 bases, J lost 4 bases, and 17 bases lay in between. This CDR3 has 14 amino acids. The CDR3 here is CASEGEGEGYGYTF. DNA of the CDR3: TGTGCCAGCGAGGGGGAAGGGGAGGGCTATGGCTACACCTTC.

This clone was seen only a few times. V and J are TRBV19 and TRBJ2-5; TRBD2 might be the D (5 bases). The CDR3 consists of 15 residues. CDR1 and CDR2 (germline): LNHDA, SQIVND (reference sequence). V was cut by 3 bases and J by 2 bases, with 13 bases left in between. The CDR3 region is CASSITGREQETQYF. Written as DNA, the CDR3 is TGTGCCAGTAGTATCACCGGACGGGAACAAGAGACCCAGTACTTC.

The chain links TRBV11-1 to TRBJ2-1; D is perhaps TRBD1 (5 bases). The CDR3 extends over 14 amino acids. The germline gives CDR1 SGHAT, CDR2 FQDESV (reference sequence). V was cut by 2 bases and J by 6 bases, with 11 bases left in between. The CDR3 loop reads CASSLTQGSNEQFF. DNA for the CDR3: TGTGCCAGCAGCTTAACTCAGGGCTCCAATGAGCAGTTCTTC.

The chain couples TRBV6-5 to TRBJ2-7; 7 bases match TRBD1. Germline V gives CDR1 MNHEY, CDR2 SVGAGI. Trimming took 9 bases from V and 2 from J; bases not matched to a gene: 7. The CDR3 consists of 13 residues. The CDR3 region is CASWDSDTYEQYV. CDR3 nucleotide sequence: TGTGCCAGTTGGGACAGCGATACCTACGAGCAGTACGTC.